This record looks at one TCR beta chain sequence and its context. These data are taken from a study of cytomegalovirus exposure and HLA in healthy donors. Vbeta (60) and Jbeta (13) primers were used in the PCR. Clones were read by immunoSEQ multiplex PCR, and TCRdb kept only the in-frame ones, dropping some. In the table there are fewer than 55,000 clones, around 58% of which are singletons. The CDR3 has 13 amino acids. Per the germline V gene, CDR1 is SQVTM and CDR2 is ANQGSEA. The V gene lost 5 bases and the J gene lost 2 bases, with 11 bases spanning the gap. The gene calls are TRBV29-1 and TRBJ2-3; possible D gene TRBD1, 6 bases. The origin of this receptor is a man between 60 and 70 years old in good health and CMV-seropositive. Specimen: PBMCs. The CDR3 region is CSVTGTNTDTQYF. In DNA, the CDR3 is TGCAGCGTTACCGGGACAAACACAGATACGCAGTATTTT.